This T cell receptor (beta chain) originates from a study of CD4 T cells in relation to SARS-CoV-2 and coronaviruses (dated by TCRdb to the early 2020s). In the study overall: In the ViraFEST assay, PBMCs were cultured with antigen for roughly ten days, after which TCR beta CDR3s were sequenced to identify clonal expansions specific to the antigen. Memory CD4+ T cell crossreactivity between SARS-CoV-2 and common cold coronavirus spike proteins was assessed at the TCR clonotype level in the study. The Adaptive Biotechnologies TCR-sequencing kit was used to sequence samples from a few pre-COVID donors and the naive versus memory experiments, whereas other data were Illumina-based. Shared crossreactive spike epitopes were mapped to their HLA restriction using patient-derived lymphoblastoid cell lines. Expansion assays from other donors in the study were sequenced with a different, Illumina-based TCR-beta assay. The negative reference condition was either a culture with an HIV-1 Nef peptide pool or a culture with no peptide. General findings and caveats noted by the study authors: Because the crossreactivity analysis focused on spike protein, crossreactivity against other viral proteins was not assessed. Small numbers of patients and of tested TCRs were a limitation of the study. Crossreactive clones showed significantly weaker SARS-CoV-2-driven expansion than monoreactive clones, consistent with antigenic imprinting. Because no donor provided both pre-pandemic and post-infection samples, tracing the source of pre-existing responses was limited. In 65% to 70% of donors, memory CD4+ clonotypes turned up that crossrecognized SARS-CoV-2 and at least one common cold coronavirus spike.

From its cysteine to its phenylalanine, the CDR3 spans 17 amino acids. Only the CDR3 DNA is retained, 51 bases long and in frame from the first base. The trim is 6 bases for V and 0 bases for J, with a gap of 15 bases between the germline ends. Sequences MGHDK (CDR1) and SYGVNS (CDR2) are obtained from the germline V gene. CD4+ T cells from unexposed donors were collected before the COVID-19 pandemic (2011-2018). After 10 days of culture, CD4+ T cells were isolated with the EasySep CD4+ T cell isolation kit. Unexposed donor CD4+ T cells were tested for reactivity to SARS-CoV-2 S and N and four common cold coronavirus spike pools, as cell number allowed. Each well received 2.2 million or so PBMCs, cultured in IMDM supplemented with approximately 5.2% human AB serum and 9.5 to 10 IU/ml IL-2. Half of the culture medium was replaced with fresh IL-2-containing medium on days 3 and 7. In general, every peptide culture condition was set up in three replicate wells. The leukapheresis product for the unexposed donors was obtained through commercial purchase. PBMCs were isolated from leukapheresis product or whole blood by Ficoll-Paque PLUS gradient centrifugation. The PBMCs went either fresh into the expansion assay or into cryopreservation at -140 degrees C. The QIAamp Micro DNA Kit was used to extract genomic DNA from the CD4+ T cells.

This clone was counted only a few times. Its specific antigen is unknown. Base qualities are not provided; no much larger clone lies one nucleotide away. Libraries were constructed by the immunoSEQ multiplex PCR assay. The original pipeline was this. During preprocessing, nonproductive sequences were removed, along with CDR3s that did not begin with C, did not end with F or W, or were shorter than 7 amino acids. The MANAFEST web app identified antigen-specific clonotypes based on expansion compared with the reference and other culture wells. A clone was considered positive if the clone showed significant expansion compared with the reference culture in 2 of 3 replicate wells at an FDR below 0.05. For a clone to be considered positive, significant expansion relative to all other tandem wells and an odds ratio above 5 were also required. CDR3 homology was quantified as pairwise Levenshtein distance, calculated with the stringdist R package after three terminal residues were trimmed from each end. Held by TCRdb, this immuneACCESS table contains in-frame sequences only and omits some clones. Under half of the omission traces to an unresolved V gene where checked; the cause of the rest is unknown. That table supplies the V and J calls and clone size; D and trimming were determined from the DNA. This sample is represented by about 20,000 clones; approximately 68% of them were singletons. Together, the top ten hold 11% of the sample.

Recombination connected TRBV25-1 to TRBJ1-6; TRBD1 is possibly the D segment (5 matching bases). This receptor was obtained from a human donor in good health. Material for sequencing was CD4+ T cells from PBMCs, cultured in vitro. The sequenced DNA is TGTGCCAGCAGGGCCGGGACTCATAACTCCTATAATTCACCCCTCCACTTT. The translation is CASRAGTHNSYNSPLHF.